The rows below give T cell receptor beta chains drawn from one sample of a study of T cells in Graves' hyperthyroidism and ophthalmopathy. TCRdb passed the multiplex PCR reads through MiXCR, listing each CDR3 protein once. The table has 250,000 to 300,000 distinct CDR3 sequences, about 14% seen once; the top ten hold 7% to 8.5%. The specimen was blood. These TCRs come from a woman between 25 and 40 years old with Graves' hyperthyroidism that later progressed to Graves' ophthalmopathy. CDR3s include the opening cysteine and the closing phenylalanine or tryptophan.

v_gene: TRBV28; j_gene: TRBJ2-6; CDR3aa: CASSFIAGAGANVLTF
v_gene: TRBV6-2/TRBV6-3; j_gene: TRBJ1-4; CDR3aa: CASSTGQANRGEKLFF
v_gene: TRBV28; j_gene: TRBJ1-2; CDR3aa: CASSLSGTGYGYTF
v_gene: TRBV12-3/TRBV12-4; j_gene: TRBJ2-1; CDR3aa: CASSLVLGLAGGPPQFF
v_gene: TRBV6-6; j_gene: TRBJ2-6; CDR3aa: CASSYLPGRSSGANVLTF
v_gene: TRBV30; j_gene: TRBJ1-1; CDR3aa: CAGGDIGTEAFF
v_gene: TRBV12-3/TRBV12-4; j_gene: TRBJ1-6; CDR3aa: CASSPFGALDNSPLHF
v_gene: TRBV20-1; j_gene: TRBJ2-5; CDR3aa: CSARESGTFQETQYF
v_gene: TRBV20-1; j_gene: TRBJ2-2; CDR3aa: CSGLAGGRGGELFF
v_gene: TRBV4-1; j_gene: TRBJ2-3; CDR3aa: CASSRLAGVTDTQYF
v_gene: TRBV28; j_gene: TRBJ2-3; CDR3aa: CASSLGRMGFTDTQYF
v_gene: TRBV5-1; j_gene: TRBJ1-6; CDR3aa: CASSLDPSRDSPLHF
v_gene: TRBV6-1; j_gene: TRBJ1-1; CDR3aa: CASSDGQEHTEAFF